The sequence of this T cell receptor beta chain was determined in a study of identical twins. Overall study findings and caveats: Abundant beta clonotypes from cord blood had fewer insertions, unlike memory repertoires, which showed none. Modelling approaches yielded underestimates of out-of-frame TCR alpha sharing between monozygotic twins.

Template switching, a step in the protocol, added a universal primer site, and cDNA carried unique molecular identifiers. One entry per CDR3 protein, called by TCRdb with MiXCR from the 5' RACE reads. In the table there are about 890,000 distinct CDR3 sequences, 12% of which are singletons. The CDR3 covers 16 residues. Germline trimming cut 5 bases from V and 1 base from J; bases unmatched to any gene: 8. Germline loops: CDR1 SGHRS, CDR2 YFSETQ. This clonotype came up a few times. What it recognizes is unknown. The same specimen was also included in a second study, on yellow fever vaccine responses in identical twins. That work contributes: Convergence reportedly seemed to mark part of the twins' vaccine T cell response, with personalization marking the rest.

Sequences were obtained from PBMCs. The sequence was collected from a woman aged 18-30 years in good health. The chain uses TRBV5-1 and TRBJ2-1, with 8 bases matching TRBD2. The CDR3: CASSSYKRESYNEQFF. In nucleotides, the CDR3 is TGCGCCAGCAGTTCTTATAAGCGGGAGTCCTACAATGAGCAGTTCTTC.